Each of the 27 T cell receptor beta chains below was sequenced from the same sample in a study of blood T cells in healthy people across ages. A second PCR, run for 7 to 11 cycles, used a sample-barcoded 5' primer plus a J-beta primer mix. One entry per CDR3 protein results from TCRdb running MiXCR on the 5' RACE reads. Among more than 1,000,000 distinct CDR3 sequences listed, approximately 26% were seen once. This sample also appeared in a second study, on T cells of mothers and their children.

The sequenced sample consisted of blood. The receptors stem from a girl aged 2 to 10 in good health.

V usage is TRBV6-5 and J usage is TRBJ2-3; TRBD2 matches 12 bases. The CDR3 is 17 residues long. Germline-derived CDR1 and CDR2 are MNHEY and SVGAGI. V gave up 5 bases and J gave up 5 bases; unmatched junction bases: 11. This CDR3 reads CASSPGLAGGPVDTQYF. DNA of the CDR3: TGTGCCAGCAGTCCCGGTCTAGCGGGGGGGCCCGTAGATACGCAGTATTTT.

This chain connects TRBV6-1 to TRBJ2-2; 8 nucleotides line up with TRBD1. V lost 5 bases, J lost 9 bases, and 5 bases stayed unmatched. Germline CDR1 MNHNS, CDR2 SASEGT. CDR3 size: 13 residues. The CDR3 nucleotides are TGTGCCAGCAGTAGTAGACAGGGGTGGGAGCTGTTTTTT. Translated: CASSSRQGWELFF.

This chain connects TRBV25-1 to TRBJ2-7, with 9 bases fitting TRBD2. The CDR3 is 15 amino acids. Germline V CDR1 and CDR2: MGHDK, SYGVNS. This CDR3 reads CVVLPGTSRHYEQYF. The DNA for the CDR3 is TGTGTCGTTTTACCTGGGACTAGCAGACACTACGAGCAGTACTTC.

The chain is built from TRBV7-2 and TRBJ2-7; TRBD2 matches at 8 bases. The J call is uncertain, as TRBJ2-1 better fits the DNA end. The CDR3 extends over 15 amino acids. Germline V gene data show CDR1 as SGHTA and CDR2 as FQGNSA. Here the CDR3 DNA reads TGTGCCAGCAGCTCTCGGACTAGCTCTCCCGCCGAGCAGTTCTTC. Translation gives CASSSRTSSPAEQFF.

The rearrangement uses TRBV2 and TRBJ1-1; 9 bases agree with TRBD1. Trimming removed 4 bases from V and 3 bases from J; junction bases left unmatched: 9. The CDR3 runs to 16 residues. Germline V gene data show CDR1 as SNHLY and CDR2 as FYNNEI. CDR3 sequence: CASSVPGQGSDTEAFF. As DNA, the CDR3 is TGTGCCAGCAGTGTCCCGGGACAGGGTTCGGACACTGAAGCTTTCTTT.

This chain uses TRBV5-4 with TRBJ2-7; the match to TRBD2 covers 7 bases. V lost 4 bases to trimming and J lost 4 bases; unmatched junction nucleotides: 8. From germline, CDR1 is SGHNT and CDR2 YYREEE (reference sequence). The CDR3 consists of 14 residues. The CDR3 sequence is CASSPGTKSYEQYF. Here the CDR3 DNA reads TGTGCCAGCAGCCCGGGGACTAAAAGTTACGAGCAGTACTTC.

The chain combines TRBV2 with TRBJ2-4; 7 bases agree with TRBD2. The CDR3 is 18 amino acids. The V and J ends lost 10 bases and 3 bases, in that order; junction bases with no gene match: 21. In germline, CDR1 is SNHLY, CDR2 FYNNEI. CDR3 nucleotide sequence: TGTGCCACAATGGGCATCGTGGGGGGGAAGTTTGGCAAAAACATTCAGTACTTC. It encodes CATMGIVGGKFGKNIQYF.

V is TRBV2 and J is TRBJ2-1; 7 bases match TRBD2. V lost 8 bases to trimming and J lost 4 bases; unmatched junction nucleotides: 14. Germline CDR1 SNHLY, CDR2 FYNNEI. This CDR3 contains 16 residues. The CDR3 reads CASPPTSDRLYNEQFF. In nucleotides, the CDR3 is TGTGCCAGCCCCCCCACTAGCGACCGACTGTACAATGAGCAGTTCTTC.

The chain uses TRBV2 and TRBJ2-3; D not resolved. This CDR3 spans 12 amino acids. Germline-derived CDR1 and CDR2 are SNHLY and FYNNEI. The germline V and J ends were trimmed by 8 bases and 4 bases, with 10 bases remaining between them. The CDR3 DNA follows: TGTGCCAGCCTCCCAGATTCAGATACGCAGTATTTT. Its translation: CASLPDSDTQYF. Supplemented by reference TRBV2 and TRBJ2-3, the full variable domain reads EPEVTQTPSHQVTQMGQEVILRCVPISNHLYFYWYRQILGQKVEFLVSFYNNEISEKSEIFDDQFSVERPDGSNFTLKIRSTKLEDSAMYFCASLPDSDTQYFGPGTRLTVL.

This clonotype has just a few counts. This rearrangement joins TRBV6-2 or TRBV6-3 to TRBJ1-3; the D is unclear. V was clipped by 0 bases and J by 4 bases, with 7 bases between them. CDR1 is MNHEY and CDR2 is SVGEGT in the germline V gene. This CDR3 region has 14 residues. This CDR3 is CASSYSAGGNTIYF. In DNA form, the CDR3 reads TGTGCCAGCAGTTACTCGGCCGGAGGAAACACCATATATTTT.

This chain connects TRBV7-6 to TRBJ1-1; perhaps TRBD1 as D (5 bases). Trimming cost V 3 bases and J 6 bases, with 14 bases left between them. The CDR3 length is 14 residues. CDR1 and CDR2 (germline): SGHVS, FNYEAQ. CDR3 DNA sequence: TGTGCCAGCAGCTTCCAAAGGGGTAGCGCTGAAGCTTTCTTT. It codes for CASSFQRGSAEAFF.

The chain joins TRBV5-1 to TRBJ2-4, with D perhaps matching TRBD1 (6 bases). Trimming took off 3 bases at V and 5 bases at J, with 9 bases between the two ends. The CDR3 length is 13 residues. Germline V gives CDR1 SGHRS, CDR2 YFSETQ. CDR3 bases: TGCGCCAGCAGCTCAGGACAGCAAAACATTCAGTACTTC. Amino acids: CASSSGQQNIQYF.

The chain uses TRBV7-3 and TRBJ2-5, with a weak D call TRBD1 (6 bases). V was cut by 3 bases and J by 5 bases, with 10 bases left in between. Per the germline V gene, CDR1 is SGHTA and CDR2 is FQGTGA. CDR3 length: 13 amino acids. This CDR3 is CASSFWQGETQYF. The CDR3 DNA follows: TGTGCCAGCAGCTTTTGGCAGGGGGAGACCCAGTACTTC. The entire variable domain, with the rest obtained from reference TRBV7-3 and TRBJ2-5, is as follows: GAGVSQTPSNKVTEKGKYVELRCDPISGHTALYWYRQSLGQGPEFLIYFQGTGAADDSGLPNDRFFAVRPEGSVSTLKIQRTERGDSAVYLCASSFWQGETQYFGPGTRLLVL.

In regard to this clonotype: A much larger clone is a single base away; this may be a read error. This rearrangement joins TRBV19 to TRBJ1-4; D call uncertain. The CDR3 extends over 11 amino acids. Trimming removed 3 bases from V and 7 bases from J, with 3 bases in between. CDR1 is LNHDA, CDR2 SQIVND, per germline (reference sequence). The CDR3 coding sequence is TGTGCCAGTAGTATGGGTGAAAAACTGTTTTTT. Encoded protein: CASSMGEKLFF.

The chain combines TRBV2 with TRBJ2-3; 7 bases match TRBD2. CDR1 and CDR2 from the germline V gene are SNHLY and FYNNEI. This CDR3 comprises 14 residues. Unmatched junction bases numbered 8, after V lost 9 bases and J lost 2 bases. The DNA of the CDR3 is TGTGCCAGTGAACTAGCGCCCCCCACAGATACGCAGTATTTT. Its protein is CASELAPPTDTQYF. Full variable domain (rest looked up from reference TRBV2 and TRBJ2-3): EPEVTQTPSHQVTQMGQEVILRCVPISNHLYFYWYRQILGQKVEFLVSFYNNEISEKSEIFDDQFSVERPDGSNFTLKIRSTKLEDSAMYFCASELAPPTDTQYFGPGTRLTVL.

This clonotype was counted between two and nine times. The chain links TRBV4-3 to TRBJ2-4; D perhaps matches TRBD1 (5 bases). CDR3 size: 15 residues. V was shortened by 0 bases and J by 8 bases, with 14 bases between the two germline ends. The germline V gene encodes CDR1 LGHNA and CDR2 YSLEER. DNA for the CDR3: TGCGCCAGCAGCCAAGAAAGGGCAGGGTTAGACATTCAGTACTTC. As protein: CASSQERAGLDIQYF.

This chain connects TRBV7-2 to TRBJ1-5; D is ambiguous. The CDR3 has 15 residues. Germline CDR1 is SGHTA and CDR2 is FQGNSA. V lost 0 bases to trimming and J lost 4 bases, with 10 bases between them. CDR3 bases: TGTGCCAGCAGCTTAGCAACGGGATTTAATCAGCCCCAGCATTTT. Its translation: CASSLATGFNQPQHF.

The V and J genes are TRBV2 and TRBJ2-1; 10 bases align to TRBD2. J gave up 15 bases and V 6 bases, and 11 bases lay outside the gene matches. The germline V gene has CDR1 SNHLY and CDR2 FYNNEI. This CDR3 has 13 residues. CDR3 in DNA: TGTGCCAGCAGCACACTACTAGCGGGATTGCCGTTCTTC. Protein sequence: CASSTLLAGLPFF.

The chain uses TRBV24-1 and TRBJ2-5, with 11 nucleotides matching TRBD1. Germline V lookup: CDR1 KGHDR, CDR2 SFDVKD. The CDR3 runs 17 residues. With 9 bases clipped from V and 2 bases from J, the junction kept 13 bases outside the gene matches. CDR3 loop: CATLIYKRDRGQETQYF. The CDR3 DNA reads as TGTGCCACCTTGATCTACAAACGGGACAGGGGGCAAGAGACCCAGTACTTC.

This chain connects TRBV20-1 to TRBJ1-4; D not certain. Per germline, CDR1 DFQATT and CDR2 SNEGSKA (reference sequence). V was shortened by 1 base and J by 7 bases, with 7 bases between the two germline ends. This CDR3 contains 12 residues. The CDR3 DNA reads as TGCAGTGCTAGAGGGCTCCTTGAAAAACTGTTTTTT. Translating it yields CSARGLLEKLFF.

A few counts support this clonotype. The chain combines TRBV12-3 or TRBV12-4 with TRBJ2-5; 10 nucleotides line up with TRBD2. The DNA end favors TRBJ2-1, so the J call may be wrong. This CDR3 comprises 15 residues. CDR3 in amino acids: CASMPGLADYNEQFF. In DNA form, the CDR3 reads TGTGCCAGCATGCCCGGACTAGCGGATTACAATGAGCAGTTCTTC.

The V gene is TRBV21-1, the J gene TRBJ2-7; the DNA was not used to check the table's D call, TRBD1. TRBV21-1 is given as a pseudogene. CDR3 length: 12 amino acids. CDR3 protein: CASRRTPYEQYF. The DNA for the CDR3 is TGTGCCAGCAGACGGACACCCTACGAGCAGTACTTC.

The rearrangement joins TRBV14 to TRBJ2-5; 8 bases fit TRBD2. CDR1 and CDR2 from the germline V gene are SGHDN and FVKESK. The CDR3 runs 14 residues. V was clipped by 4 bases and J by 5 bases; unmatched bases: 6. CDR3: CASSRRLAYETQYF. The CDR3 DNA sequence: TGTGCCAGCAGCCGCCGACTAGCGTACGAGACCCAGTACTTC.

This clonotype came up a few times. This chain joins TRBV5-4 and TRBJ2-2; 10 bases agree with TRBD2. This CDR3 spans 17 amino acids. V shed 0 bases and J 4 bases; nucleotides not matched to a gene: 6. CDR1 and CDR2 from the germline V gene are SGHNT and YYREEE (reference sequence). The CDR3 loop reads CASSLATSGTITGELFF. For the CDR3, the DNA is TGTGCCAGCAGCTTGGCCACTAGCGGGACTATCACCGGGGAGCTGTTTTTT. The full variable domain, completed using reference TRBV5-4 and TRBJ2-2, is ETGVTQSPTHLIKTRGQQVTLRCSSQSGHNTVSWYQQALGQGPQFIFQYYREEENGRGNFPPRFSGLQFPNYSSELNVNALELDDSALYLCASSLATSGTITGELFFGEGSRLTVL.

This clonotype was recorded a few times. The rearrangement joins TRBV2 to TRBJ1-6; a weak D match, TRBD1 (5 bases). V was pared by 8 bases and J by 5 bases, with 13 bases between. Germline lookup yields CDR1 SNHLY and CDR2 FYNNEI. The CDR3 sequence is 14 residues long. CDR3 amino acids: CASHGHFNNSPLHF. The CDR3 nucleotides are TGTGCCAGCCACGGACACTTTAATAATTCACCCCTCCACTTT.

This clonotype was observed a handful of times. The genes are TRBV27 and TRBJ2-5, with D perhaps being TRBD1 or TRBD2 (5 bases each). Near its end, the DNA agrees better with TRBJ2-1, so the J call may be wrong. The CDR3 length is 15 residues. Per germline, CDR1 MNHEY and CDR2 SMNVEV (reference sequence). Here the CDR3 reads CASSWDHENYNEQFF. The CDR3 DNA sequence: TGTGCCAGCAGTTGGGACCACGAGAACTACAATGAGCAGTTCTTC.

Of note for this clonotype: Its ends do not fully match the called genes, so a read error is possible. The CDR3 loop is CASSFSGTGEPFF. The CDR3 region has the DNA TGTGCCAGCAGTTTCAGCGGGACCGGGGAGCCGTTTTTT. This chain uses TRBV7-9 with TRBJ2-2; TRBD2 matches at 7 bases. The CDR3 has 13 amino acids. Germline loops: CDR1 SEHNR, CDR2 FQNEAQ (reference sequence).